The 27 T cell receptor beta chains below all came from one sample that was sequenced in a study of identical twins. TCRdb passed the 5' RACE reads through MiXCR, listing each CDR3 protein once. The repertoire consists of around 490,000 distinct CDR3 sequences, with approximately 14% occurring once and the leading ten covering about 0.4%. These data were also filed under a second study, of yellow fever vaccine responses in identical twins.

Sequencing was performed on CD4+ T cells sorted from blood. Source of these receptors: a woman aged 18-29 years in good health.

The rearrangement joins TRBV3-1 to TRBJ2-1; D not resolved. Trimming left V 4 bases short and J 6 bases short, with 16 bases between. The CDR3 contains 15 residues. Germline V CDR1 and CDR2: LGHDT, YNNKEL (reference sequence). This chain's CDR3 is CASSLPYSRSNEQFF. The CDR3 DNA follows: TGTGCCAGCAGCCTCCCTTACTCTCGGAGCAATGAGCAGTTCTTC.

This clonotype turned up a few times. CDR3 in DNA: TGTGCCAGCAGCCAGGGCGGGGGCCCCTACGAGCAGTACTTC. Translating it yields CASSQGGGPYEQYF. This chain uses TRBV7-9 with TRBJ2-7; D is perhaps TRBD2 (7 bases). Germline CDR1 is SEHNR and CDR2 is FQNEAQ (reference sequence). The CDR3 consists of 14 residues. V was shortened by 5 bases and J by 2 bases, with 13 bases between the two germline ends.

This chain connects TRBV28 to TRBJ2-6, with D possibly being TRBD1 (6 bases). The ends were cut back, 4 bases at V and 0 bases at J, with 10 bases in the middle. Looked up from germline, CDR1 is MDHEN and CDR2 is SYDVKM. There are 16 residues in the CDR3. DNA for the CDR3: TGTGCCAGCAGTTCCCCAGGGGCCTCTGGGGCCAACGTCCTGACTTTC. Amino acid sequence: CASSSPGASGANVLTF. The variable domain in full, completed from reference TRBV28 and TRBJ2-6, reads DVKVTQSSRYLVKRTGEKVFLECVQDMDHENMFWYRQDPGLGLRLIYFSYDVKMKEKGDIPEGYSVSREKKERFSLILESASTNQTSMYLCASSSPGASGANVLTFGAGSRLTVL.

This clonotype has only a few counts. V gene TRBV7-9 combines with J gene TRBJ2-1; 11 nucleotides align to TRBD2. The ends lost 1 base at V and 7 bases at J; junction bases unmatched: 9. Per germline, CDR1 SEHNR and CDR2 FQNEAQ (reference sequence). The CDR3 covers 17 residues. The CDR3 region has the DNA TGTGCCAGCAGCTTAGGTAGCGGGAGGGCCGAGCGTAATGAGCAGTTCTTC. It is translated as CASSLGSGRAERNEQFF.

The J gene is TRBJ2-3, the V gene TRBV11-2; D is undetermined. The germline gives CDR1 SGHAT, CDR2 FQNNGV. This CDR3 region has 14 residues. Trimming removed 5 bases at V and 2 bases at J, with 11 bases between. Written as DNA, the CDR3 is TGTGCCAGCAGCCCGCAGTTGTACACAGATACGCAGTATTTT. Its protein product is CASSPQLYTDTQYF.

This clonotype was seen a handful of times. This chain connects TRBV20-1 to TRBJ2-7, with no clear D. CDR1 and CDR2 (germline): DFQATT, SNEGSKA (reference sequence). Trimming left V 4 bases short and J 3 bases short, with 10 bases between. This CDR3 region has 12 residues. This CDR3 is CSAMVGVYEQYF. The CDR3 nucleotides are TGCAGTGCTATGGTGGGCGTCTACGAGCAGTACTTC.

In this sample, this clonotype turned up a few times. The V gene is TRBV12-3 or TRBV12-4, the J gene TRBJ1-1; D remains unclear. Trimming pared 7 bases from V and 3 bases from J, leaving 12 bases between. The CDR3 loop spans 13 amino acids. The CDR3 nucleotides are TGTGCCAGCAATTTGGACGGTGACACTGAAGCTTTCTTT. Encoded protein: CASNLDGDTEAFF.

This rearrangement joins TRBV5-1 to TRBJ2-4; 8 bases fit TRBD1. With V trimmed by 4 bases and J by 3 bases, 9 bases remained unmatched. The CDR3 loop spans 16 amino acids. Germline V gene sequence: CDR1 SGHRS, CDR2 YFSETQ. In DNA, the CDR3 is TGCGCCAGCAGCCCGATCGGACAGGGCAACAAAAACATTCAGTACTTC. This codes for CASSPIGQGNKNIQYF.

By share, this clonotype counts as medium-sized. This chain connects TRBV29-1 to TRBJ1-1, with D perhaps matching TRBD1 (5 bases). The CDR3 runs 13 residues. V lost 0 bases and J 8 bases, leaving 13 bases between the germline ends. Germline V gene data show CDR1 as SQVTM and CDR2 as ANQGSEA. The CDR3 sequence is CSVEEGVWGEAFF. In DNA, the CDR3 is TGCAGCGTTGAAGAGGGGGTCTGGGGGGAAGCTTTCTTT. The full variable domain, with the rest looked up from reference TRBV29-1 and TRBJ1-1, is SAVISQKPSRDICQRGTSLTIQCQVDSQVTMMFWYRQQPGQSLTLIATANQGSEATYESGFVIDKFPISRPNLTFSTLTVSNMSPEDSSIYLCSVEEGVWGEAFFGQGTRLTVV.

This clonotype was picked up a small number of times. This chain uses TRBV19 with TRBJ2-1, with unresolved D. CDR3 length: 16 residues. Germline V CDR1 and CDR2: LNHDA, SQIVND (reference sequence). Trimming removed 0 bases from V and 10 bases from J, with 19 bases in between. The CDR3 is CASSIEYPSSIVEQFF. In nucleotides, the CDR3 is TGTGCCAGTAGTATAGAGTATCCTTCTTCTATCGTGGAGCAGTTCTTC. Full variable domain (remainder filled in from reference TRBV19 and TRBJ2-1): DGGITQSPKYLFRKEGQNVTLSCEQNLNHDAMYWYRQDPGQGLRLIYYSQIVNDFQKGDIAEGYSVSREKKESFPLTVTSAQKNPTAFYLCASSIEYPSSIVEQFFGPGTRLTVL.

The chain recombines TRBV6-1 with TRBJ1-5, with a weak D call TRBD1 (5 bases). This CDR3 region has 15 residues. The germline V gene has CDR1 MNHNS and CDR2 SASEGT. Trimming removed 5 bases from V and 5 bases from J, with 16 bases in between. Here the CDR3 reads CASSPRVGEYQPQHF. Written as DNA, the CDR3 is TGTGCCAGCAGTCCCCGCGTAGGGGAGTATCAGCCCCAGCATTTT.

This rearrangement joins TRBV5-6 to TRBJ2-2; TRBD2 aligns across 7 bases. Germline CDR1 reads SGHDT; CDR2 reads YYEEEE. This CDR3 contains 15 residues. V shed 0 bases and J 4 bases; nucleotides not matched to a gene: 3. This CDR3 reads CASSLGTRITGELFF. CDR3 nucleotides: TGTGCCAGCAGCTTGGGGACTAGGATCACCGGGGAGCTGTTTTTT.

This rearrangement joins TRBV28 to TRBJ2-7; D call uncertain. V lost 4 bases to trimming and J lost 0 bases, with 10 bases between them. The germline V gene encodes CDR1 MDHEN and CDR2 SYDVKM. The CDR3 is made up of 14 amino acids. The chain's CDR3 is CASSSTRRSYEQYF. CDR3 nucleotide sequence: TGTGCCAGCAGTTCGACCCGTCGCTCCTACGAGCAGTACTTC.

Ten or more counts support this clonotype. V and J are TRBV5-1 and TRBJ1-1; 9 bases are shared with TRBD1. CDR1 is SGHRS and CDR2 is YFSETQ in the germline V gene. The CDR3 totals 13 residues. V shed 3 bases, J shed 4 bases, and the junction held 1 base outside the gene matches. CDR3: CASSWDRATEAFF. Here the CDR3 DNA reads TGCGCCAGCAGCTGGGACAGGGCCACTGAAGCTTTCTTT.

The V gene is TRBV27, the J gene TRBJ2-6, with a possible D match to TRBD1 (6 bases). From germline, CDR1 is MNHEY and CDR2 SMNVEV (reference sequence). V dropped 4 bases and J dropped 0 bases, with 13 bases sitting between them. The CDR3 length is 17 residues. The CDR3 region is CASSWDGQTSGANVLTF. CDR3 coding DNA: TGTGCCAGCAGTTGGGATGGACAGACCTCTGGGGCCAACGTCCTGACTTTC.

The chain has TRBV20-1 and TRBJ1-6; D may be TRBD1 (5 bases). Germline CDR1 reads DFQATT; CDR2 reads SNEGSKA (reference sequence). The CDR3 runs to 16 residues. The V end was cut by 2 bases, the J end by 5 bases, with 16 bases between. The CDR3 nucleotides are TGCAGTGCTAGAAGTGTTCAGGGCATAAATAATTCACCCCTCCACTTT. Amino acid sequence: CSARSVQGINNSPLHF.

The genes are TRBV12-3 or TRBV12-4 and TRBJ1-1; D unclear. The CDR3 is 12 amino acids. With 3 bases removed from V and 4 bases from J, the gap between germline ends came to 6 bases. The CDR3, as DNA: TGTGCCAGCAGTTTTGGGTTCACTGAAGCTTTCTTT. Protein sequence: CASSFGFTEAFF.

The chain uses TRBV29-1 and TRBJ2-7; TRBD2 agrees at 13 bases. V trimming: 1 base; J trimming: 6 bases; junction bases outside the gene matches: 15. This CDR3 is built from 18 residues. Germline V CDR1 and CDR2: SQVTM, ANQGSEA. CDR3 sequence reads: CSVEVGGFGTSGILEQYF. The CDR3, as DNA: TGCAGCGTTGAAGTGGGGGGGTTCGGGACTAGCGGGATTCTCGAGCAGTACTTC.

There are many counts of this clonotype. The V gene is TRBV12-3 or TRBV12-4, the J gene TRBJ2-5, with TRBD1 identical over 11 bases. This CDR3 comprises 13 residues. J lost 5 bases, V lost 7 bases, and 3 bases had no gene match. CDR3 residues: CASTRTGGETQYF. CDR3 sequence (DNA): TGTGCCAGCACCCGGACAGGGGGCGAGACCCAGTACTTC.

This chain joins TRBV5-6 and TRBJ2-7, with 10 bases fitting TRBD1. J lost 6 bases, V lost 0 bases, and 3 bases had no gene match. Germline assignment: CDR1 SGHDT and CDR2 YYEEEE. The CDR3 runs 14 residues. The CDR3 sequence is CASSLGQGAREQYV. Here the CDR3 DNA reads TGTGCCAGCAGCTTGGGACAGGGGGCACGCGAGCAGTACGTC.

This clonotype was seen a handful of times. The rearrangement uses TRBV28 and TRBJ2-7; TRBD2 matches 9 bases. CDR3 size: 16 residues. Germline V lookup: CDR1 MDHEN, CDR2 SYDVKM. J was trimmed by 3 bases and V by 5 bases; bases with no gene match: 11. In DNA form, the CDR3 reads TGTGCCAGCAGTCCCCATTCAGCGGGAGGTTACTACGAGCAGTACTTC. Residues: CASSPHSAGGYYEQYF. The full variable domain, with the rest looked up from reference TRBV28 and TRBJ2-7, is DVKVTQSSRYLVKRTGEKVFLECVQDMDHENMFWYRQDPGLGLRLIYFSYDVKMKEKGDIPEGYSVSREKKERFSLILESASTNQTSMYLCASSPHSAGGYYEQYFGPGTRLTVT.

The chain joins TRBV28 to TRBJ2-1; 12 bases line up with TRBD1. The CDR3 is 18 amino acids. Trimming at V came to 5 bases and at J to 10 bases, leaving 18 bases not matched to a gene. The germline CDR1 and CDR2 sequences are MDHEN and SYDVKM. CDR3 sequence reads: CASSPLAVPGQGAGEQFF. In DNA form, the CDR3 reads TGTGCCAGCAGTCCACTTGCCGTGCCGGGACAGGGGGCTGGGGAGCAGTTCTTC.

This chain joins TRBV24-1 and TRBJ2-3; 9 bases fit TRBD2. This CDR3 region has 16 residues. In germline, CDR1 is KGHDR, CDR2 SFDVKD. V lost 1 base and J lost 7; bases outside the gene matches: 8. CDR3 region: CATSDFGGGARNTQYF. CDR3 in DNA: TGTGCCACCAGTGATTTTGGCGGGGGGGCCAGAAATACGCAGTATTTT.

This clonotype has more than one count but fewer than ten. This sequence joins TRBV20-1 and TRBJ2-5; TRBD2 matches 12 bases. This CDR3 comprises 13 residues. Germline-derived CDR1 and CDR2 are DFQATT and SNEGSKA (reference sequence). V lost 5 bases and J lost 5; bases outside the gene matches: 3. The CDR3: CSALAGGGETQYF. The CDR3 DNA sequence: TGCAGTGCTCTAGCGGGGGGGGGTGAGACCCAGTACTTC.

This clonotype appeared a few times. The V gene is TRBV5-1, the J gene TRBJ2-2; D remains unclear. Trimming left V 0 bases short and J 0 bases short, with 6 bases between. Germline V CDR1 and CDR2: SGHRS, YFSETQ. The CDR3 spans 15 residues. CDR3: CASSLAQSNTGELFF. In DNA, the CDR3 is TGCGCCAGCAGCTTGGCTCAGTCGAACACCGGGGAGCTGTTTTTT.

In its sample, this clonotype was seen a few times. The chain is built from TRBV4-1 and TRBJ2-7; TRBD2 agrees at 7 bases. The CDR3 has 19 residues. The J segment lost 0 bases and the V segment lost 3 bases, leaving 17 bases of the junction unmatched. Germline CDR1 MGHRA, CDR2 YSYEKL. CDR3 region: CASSQYQGLVVVSSYEQYF. The CDR3 DNA is TGCGCCAGCAGCCAGTACCAAGGACTAGTAGTAGTGAGCTCCTACGAGCAGTACTTC.

The chain employs TRBV28 and TRBJ1-5, with D hard to call. Trimming pared 4 bases from V and 5 bases from J, leaving 6 bases between. Germline loops: CDR1 MDHEN, CDR2 SYDVKM. The CDR3 is 12 amino acids. The CDR3 sequence is CASSSPYQPQHF. DNA of the CDR3: TGTGCCAGCAGTTCCCCCTATCAGCCCCAGCATTTT.